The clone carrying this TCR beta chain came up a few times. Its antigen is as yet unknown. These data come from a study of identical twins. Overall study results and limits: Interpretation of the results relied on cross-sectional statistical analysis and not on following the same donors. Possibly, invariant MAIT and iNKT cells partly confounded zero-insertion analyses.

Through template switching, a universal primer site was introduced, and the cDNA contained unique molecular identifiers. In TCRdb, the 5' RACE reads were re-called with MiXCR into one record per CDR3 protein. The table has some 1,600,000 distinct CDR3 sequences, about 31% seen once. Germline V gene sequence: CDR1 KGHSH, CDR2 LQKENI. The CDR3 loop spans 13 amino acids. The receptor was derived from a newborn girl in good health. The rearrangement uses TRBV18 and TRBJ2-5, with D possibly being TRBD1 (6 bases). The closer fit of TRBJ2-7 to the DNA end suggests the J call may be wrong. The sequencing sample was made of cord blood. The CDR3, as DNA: TGTGCCAGCTCACCCAGGGGAACCCACGAGCAGTACTTC. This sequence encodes CASSPRGTHEQYF.